This T cell receptor beta chain was sequenced for a study of cytomegalovirus exposure and HLA in healthy donors. Study outcomes and limitations: Diagnosis of cytomegalovirus status made by the classifier reportedly showed high specificity and sensitivity. Immune exposure was documented only through CMV serostatus.

Germline CDR1 SNHLY, CDR2 FYNNEI. The length of the CDR3 is 15 residues. Trimming at V came to 6 bases and at J to 3 bases, leaving 8 bases not matched to a gene. Primers: 60 Vbeta forward and 13 Jbeta reverse. Method: immunoSEQ multiplex PCR; TCRdb's copy keeps in-frame clones and lacks some. The table shows under 200,000 clones, with 68% occurring only once. Concerning this clone: What it binds is not known.

J is TRBJ1-2 and V is TRBV2; 9 bases map to TRBD1. What was sequenced was PBMCs. This sequence was found in a woman aged 35 to 49 in good health and CMV-seropositive. Written as DNA, the CDR3 is TGTGCCAGCAGCTGGGACAGGGTCTATGACTATGGCTACACCTTC. This sequence encodes CASSWDRVYDYGYTF.